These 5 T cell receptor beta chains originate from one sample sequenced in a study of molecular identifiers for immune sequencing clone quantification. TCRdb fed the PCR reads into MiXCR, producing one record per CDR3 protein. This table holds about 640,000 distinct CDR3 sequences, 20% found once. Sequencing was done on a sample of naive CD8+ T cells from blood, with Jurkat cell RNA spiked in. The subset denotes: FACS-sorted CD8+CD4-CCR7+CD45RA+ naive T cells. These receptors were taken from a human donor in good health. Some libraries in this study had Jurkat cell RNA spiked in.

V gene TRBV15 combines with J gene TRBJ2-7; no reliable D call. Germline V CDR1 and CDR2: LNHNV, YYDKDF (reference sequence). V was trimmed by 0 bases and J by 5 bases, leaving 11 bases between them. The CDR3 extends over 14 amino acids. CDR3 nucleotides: TGTGCCACCAGCAGAGACAGGAGTGGCGACGAGCAGTACTTC. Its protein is CATSRDRSGDEQYF. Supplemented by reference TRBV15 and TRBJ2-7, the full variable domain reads DAMVIQNPRYQVTQFGKPVTLSCSQTLNHNVMYWYQQKSSQAPKLLFHYYDKDFNNEADTPDNFQSRRPNTSFCFLDIRSPGLGDTAMYLCATSRDRSGDEQYFGPGTRLTVT.

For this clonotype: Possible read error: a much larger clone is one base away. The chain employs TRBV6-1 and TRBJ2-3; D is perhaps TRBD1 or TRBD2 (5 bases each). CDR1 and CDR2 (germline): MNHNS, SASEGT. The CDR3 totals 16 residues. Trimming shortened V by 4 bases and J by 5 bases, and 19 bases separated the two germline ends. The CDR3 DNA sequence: TGTGCCAGCAGTGGGGCATACAGTGGGGACCTAGATACGCAGTATTTT. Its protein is CASSGAYSGDLDTQYF.

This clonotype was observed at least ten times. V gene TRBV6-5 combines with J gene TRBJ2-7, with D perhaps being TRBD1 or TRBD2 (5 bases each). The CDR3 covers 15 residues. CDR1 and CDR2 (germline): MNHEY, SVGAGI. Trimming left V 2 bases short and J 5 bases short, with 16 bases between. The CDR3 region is CASSYVYSGTNEQYF. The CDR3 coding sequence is TGTGCCAGCAGTTACGTCTACTCAGGGACGAACGAGCAGTACTTC.

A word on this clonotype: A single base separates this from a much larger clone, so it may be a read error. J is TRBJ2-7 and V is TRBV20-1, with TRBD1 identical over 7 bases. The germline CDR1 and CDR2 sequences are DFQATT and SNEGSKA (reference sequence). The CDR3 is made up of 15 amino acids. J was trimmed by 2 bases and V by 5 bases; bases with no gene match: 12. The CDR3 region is CSAGRSGTATYEQYF. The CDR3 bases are TGCAGTGCTGGGAGATCCGGGACAGCTACCTACGAGCAGTACTTC.

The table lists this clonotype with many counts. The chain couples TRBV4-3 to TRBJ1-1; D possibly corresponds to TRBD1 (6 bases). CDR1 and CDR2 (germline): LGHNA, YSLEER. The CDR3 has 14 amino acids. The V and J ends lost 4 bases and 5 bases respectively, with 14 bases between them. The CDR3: CASSLAQGGTEAFF. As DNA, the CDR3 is TGCGCCAGCAGCCTAGCACAGGGAGGAACTGAAGCTTTCTTT.